Listed here are 16 T cell receptor beta chains from one sample, sequenced in a study of cytomegalovirus exposure and HLA in healthy donors. The PCR made use of 60 Vbeta and 13 Jbeta primers. Produced via immunoSEQ multiplex PCR; TCRdb's table is partial and in-frame only. Among under 250,000 clones listed, roughly 80% were seen once. The sequenced material came from PBMCs. The receptors derive from a woman aged 40-49 years in good health and CMV-seronegative.

This clone was seen more than once but under ten times. J is TRBJ1-3 and V is TRBV27; 7 positions agree with TRBD1. V dropped 7 bases and J dropped 0; count of bases not matched to a gene: 6. CDR1 MNHEY and CDR2 SMNVEV come from the germline V gene (reference sequence). The CDR3 spans 15 residues. In nucleotides, the CDR3 is TGTGCCAGCAAGCCGGACAGGCTCTCTGGAAACACCATATATTTT. Translating gives CASKPDRLSGNTIYF.

The CDR3 coding sequence is TGTGCCAGTGGGGACAGTTTCAATCAGCCCCAGCATTTT. Translated: CASGDSFNQPQHF. The chain employs TRBV19 and TRBJ1-5; 7 nucleotides align to TRBD1. The germline V gene has CDR1 LNHDA and CDR2 SQIVND (reference sequence). V shed 8 bases and J 3 bases; nucleotides not matched to a gene: 4. The CDR3 loop spans 13 amino acids. The complete variable domain, with remaining parts taken from reference TRBV19 and TRBJ1-5, reads DGGITQSPKYLFRKEGQNVTLSCEQNLNHDAMYWYRQDPGQGLRLIYYSQIVNDFQKGDIAEGYSVSREKKESFPLTVTSAQKNPTAFYLCASGDSFNQPQHFGDGTRLSIL.

This sequence joins TRBV7-9 and TRBJ2-7, with 8 bases fitting TRBD2. Germline V gene lookup returns CDR1 SEHNR and CDR2 FQNEAQ (reference sequence). The CDR3 has 15 residues. Trimming at V came to 1 base and at J to 6 bases, leaving 8 bases not matched to a gene. The CDR3 sequence: CASSLVGLAGREQYF. CDR3 in DNA: TGTGCCAGCAGCTTAGTTGGACTAGCCGGACGCGAGCAGTACTTC.

Only a few counts were recorded for this clone. V gene TRBV6-4 combines with J gene TRBJ2-7; 8 bases are a match to TRBD2. This CDR3 comprises 14 residues. Losses at the gene ends were 5 bases for V and 5 bases for J; bases not matched to a gene: 8. In germline, CDR1 is MRHNA, CDR2 SNTAGT. CDR3 in amino acids: CASSPGGSTHEQYF. CDR3 bases: TGTGCCAGCAGTCCGGGAGGGTCTACCCACGAGCAGTACTTC.

As concerns this clone: Its ends do not fully match the called genes, so a read error is possible. The rearrangement uses TRBV29-1 and TRBJ2-1; possible D gene TRBD1, 6 bases. Germline V gives CDR1 SQVTM, CDR2 ANQGSEA. This CDR3 has 13 residues. CDR3 amino acids: CSGEQGSYNEQFF. CDR3 DNA sequence: TGCAGCGGTGAACAGGGCTCCTACAATGAGCAGTTCTTC.

The chain couples TRBV19 to TRBJ1-2, with D possibly matching TRBD1 (5 bases). CDR1 LNHDA and CDR2 SQIVND come from the germline V gene (reference sequence). The CDR3 loop spans 15 amino acids. V was trimmed by 3 bases and J by 4 bases, leaving 15 bases between them. The CDR3 protein is CASSIVGGGTYGYTF. Here the CDR3 DNA reads TGTGCCAGTAGTATTGTTGGGGGAGGGACCTATGGCTACACCTTC.

V usage is TRBV18 and J usage is TRBJ1-5; D is possibly TRBD1 (6 bases). Germline V lookup: CDR1 KGHSH, CDR2 LQKENI. The V end was cut by 2 bases, the J end by 6 bases, with 11 bases between. The CDR3 totals 14 residues. DNA of the CDR3: TGTGCCAGCTCACCAGCACAGGGACGTCAGCCCCAGCATTTT. Translating it yields CASSPAQGRQPQHF.

The chain carries TRBV10-3 and TRBJ2-1; D is perhaps TRBD1 (5 bases). V was shortened by 7 bases and J by 1 base, with 17 bases between the two germline ends. CDR1 and CDR2 (germline): ENHRY, SYGVKD. This CDR3 region has 16 residues. The CDR3 sequence is CAITPSGPPSYNEQFF. CDR3 coding DNA: TGTGCCATCACCCCCTCAGGGCCCCCGTCCTACAATGAGCAGTTCTTC.

The chain recombines TRBV5-1 with TRBJ1-5; D unresolved. The germline V and J ends were trimmed by 0 bases and 0 bases, with 7 bases remaining between them. The CDR3 is made up of 15 amino acids. Germline assignment: CDR1 SGHRS and CDR2 YFSETQ. This CDR3 is CASSLDGNSNQPQHF. For the CDR3, the DNA is TGCGCCAGCAGCTTGGACGGGAATAGCAATCAGCCCCAGCATTTT.

The V call is TRBV21-1, the J call TRBJ1-5; the D segment call TRBD1 is taken from the table without a DNA check. TRBV21-1 is an annotated pseudogene. The CDR3 is 18 amino acids. The CDR3 sequence is CASSKVLQGQGSNQPQHF. CDR3 nucleotides: TGTGCCAGCAGCAAAGTCCTGCAGGGACAGGGGAGCAATCAGCCCCAGCATTTT.

The V and J genes are TRBV19 and TRBJ1-5; possible D gene TRBD1, 5 bases. Between the trimmed V and J ends, which lost 4 bases and 1 base, there was a span of 11 bases. The CDR3 covers 15 residues. Germline V gene sequence: CDR1 LNHDA, CDR2 SQIVND (reference sequence). CDR3 region: CASSTDRRSNQPQHF. CDR3 sequence (DNA): TGTGCCAGTAGTACTGACAGACGCAGCAATCAGCCCCAGCATTTT.

This clone has more than one count but fewer than ten. The V gene is TRBV27, the J gene TRBJ2-7; 7 bases map to TRBD1. The germline V gene encodes CDR1 MNHEY and CDR2 SMNVEV (reference sequence). The CDR3 is made up of 16 amino acids. Trimming removed 5 bases from V and 3 bases from J; junction bases left unmatched: 13. CDR3 coding DNA: TGTGCCAGCAGTAGTTTAGGGGGCAGGGGATACTACGAGCAGTACTTC. This codes for CASSSLGGRGYYEQYF.

Points on this clone: Other nucleotide sequences from this sample produce the same CDR3. CDR3 sequence (DNA): TGCAGTGGTTACCGTGACAAGCTATACACCTTC. Protein sequence: CSGYRDKLYTF. V is TRBV20-1 and J is TRBJ1-2, with unresolved D. Trimming cost V 7 bases and J 11 bases, with 17 bases left between them. This CDR3 is 11 amino acids long. Germline V gives CDR1 DFQATT, CDR2 SNEGSKA (reference sequence).

The chain links TRBV7-9 to TRBJ2-5; 7 nucleotides line up with TRBD2. The DNA end lines up better with TRBJ2-7; the J call may be wrong. Per the germline V gene, CDR1 is SEHNR and CDR2 is FQNEAQ (reference sequence). The CDR3 extends over 15 amino acids. The chain's CDR3 is CASSWGEGWNYEQYF. The CDR3 bases are TGTGCCAGCAGCTGGGGGGAGGGGTGGAACTACGAGCAGTACTTC.

This chain connects TRBV28 to TRBJ1-3; TRBD1 matches 7 bases. The CDR3 extends over 16 amino acids. The V gene end was trimmed by 2 bases and the J gene end by 1 base; junction bases not matched to a gene: 5. The V gene's germline CDR1 is MDHEN and CDR2 SYDVKM. Written as DNA, the CDR3 is TGTGCCAGCAGTTTAAGGCCAGGGGGGTCTGGAAACACCATATATTTT. It is translated as CASSLRPGGSGNTIYF.

The chain links TRBV27 to TRBJ2-1; 12 bases line up with TRBD2. This CDR3 contains 18 residues. The V gene's germline CDR1 is MNHEY and CDR2 SMNVEV (reference sequence). The V gene end was trimmed by 2 bases and the J gene end by 5 bases; junction bases not matched to a gene: 10. CDR3 amino acids: CASSLKASGRALHNEQFF. DNA for the CDR3: TGTGCCAGCAGTTTAAAGGCTAGCGGGAGGGCTTTGCACAATGAGCAGTTCTTC.